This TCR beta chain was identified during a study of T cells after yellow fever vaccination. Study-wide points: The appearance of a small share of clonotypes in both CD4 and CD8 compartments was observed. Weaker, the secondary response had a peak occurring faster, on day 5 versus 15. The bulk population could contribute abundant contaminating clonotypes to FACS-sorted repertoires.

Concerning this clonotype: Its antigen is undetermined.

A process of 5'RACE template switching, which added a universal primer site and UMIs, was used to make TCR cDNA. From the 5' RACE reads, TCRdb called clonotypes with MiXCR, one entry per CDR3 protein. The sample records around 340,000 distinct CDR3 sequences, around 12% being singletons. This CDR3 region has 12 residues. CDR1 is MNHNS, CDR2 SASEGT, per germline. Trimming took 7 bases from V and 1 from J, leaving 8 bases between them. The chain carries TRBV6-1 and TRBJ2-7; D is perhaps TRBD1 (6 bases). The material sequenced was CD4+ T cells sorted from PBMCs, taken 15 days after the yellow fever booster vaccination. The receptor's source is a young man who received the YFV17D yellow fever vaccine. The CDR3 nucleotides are TGTGCCAGCACGGACAGTTCCTACGAGCAGTACTTC. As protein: CASTDSSYEQYF.